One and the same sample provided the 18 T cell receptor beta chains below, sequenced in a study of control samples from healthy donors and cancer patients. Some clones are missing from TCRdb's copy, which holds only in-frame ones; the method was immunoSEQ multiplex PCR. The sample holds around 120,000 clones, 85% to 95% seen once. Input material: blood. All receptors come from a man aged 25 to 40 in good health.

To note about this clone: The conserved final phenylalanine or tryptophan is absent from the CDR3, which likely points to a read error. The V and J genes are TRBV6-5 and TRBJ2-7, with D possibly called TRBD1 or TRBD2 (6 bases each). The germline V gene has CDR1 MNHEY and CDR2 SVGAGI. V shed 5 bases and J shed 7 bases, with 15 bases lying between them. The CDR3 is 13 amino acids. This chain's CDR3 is CASSQRRGWEQYL. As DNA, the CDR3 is TGTGCCAGCAGTCAAAGGAGGGGGTGGGAGCAGTACCTC.

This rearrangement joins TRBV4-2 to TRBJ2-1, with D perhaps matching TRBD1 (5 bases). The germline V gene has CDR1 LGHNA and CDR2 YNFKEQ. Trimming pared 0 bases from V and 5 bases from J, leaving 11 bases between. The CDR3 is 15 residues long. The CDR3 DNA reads TGTGCCAGCAGCCAAGAACGACAGAAAAACAATGAGCAGTTCTTC. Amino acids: CASSQERQKNNEQFF.

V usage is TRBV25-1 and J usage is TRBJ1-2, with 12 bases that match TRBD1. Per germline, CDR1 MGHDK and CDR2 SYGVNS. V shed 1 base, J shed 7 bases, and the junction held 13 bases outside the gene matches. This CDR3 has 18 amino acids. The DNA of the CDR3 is TGTGCCAGCAGTGAATCTGCCTCATTTGGGACAGGGGGCGGTGGCTACACCTTC. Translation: CASSESASFGTGGGGYTF.

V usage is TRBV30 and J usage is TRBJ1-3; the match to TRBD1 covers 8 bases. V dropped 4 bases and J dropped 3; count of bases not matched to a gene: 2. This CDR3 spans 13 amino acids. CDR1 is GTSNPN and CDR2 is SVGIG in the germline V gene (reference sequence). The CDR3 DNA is TGTGCCTGGACAGGGGGCGATGGAAACACCATATATTTT. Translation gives CAWTGGDGNTIYF.

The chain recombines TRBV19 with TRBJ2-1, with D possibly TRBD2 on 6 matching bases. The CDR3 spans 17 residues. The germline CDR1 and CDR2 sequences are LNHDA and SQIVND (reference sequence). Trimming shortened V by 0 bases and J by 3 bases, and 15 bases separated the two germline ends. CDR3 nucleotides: TGTGCCAGTAGTATAGACCCCACGGGGGACCTCTACAATGAGCAGTTCTTC. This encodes CASSIDPTGDLYNEQFF. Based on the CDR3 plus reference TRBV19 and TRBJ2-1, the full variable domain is DGGITQSPKYLFRKEGQNVTLSCEQNLNHDAMYWYRQDPGQGLRLIYYSQIVNDFQKGDIAEGYSVSREKKESFPLTVTSAQKNPTAFYLCASSIDPTGDLYNEQFFGPGTRLTVL.

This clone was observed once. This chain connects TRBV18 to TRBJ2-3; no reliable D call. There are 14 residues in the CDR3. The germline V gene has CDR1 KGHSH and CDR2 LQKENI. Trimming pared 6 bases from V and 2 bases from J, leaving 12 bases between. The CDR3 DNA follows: TGTGCCAGCTCCCCTGGGGTATCCACAGATACGCAGTATTTT. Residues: CASSPGVSTDTQYF.

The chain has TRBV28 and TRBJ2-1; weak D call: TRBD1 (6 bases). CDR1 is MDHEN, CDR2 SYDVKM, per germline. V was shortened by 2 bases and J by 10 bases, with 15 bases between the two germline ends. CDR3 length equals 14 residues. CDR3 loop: CASSLKQGWGEQFF. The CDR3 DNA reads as TGTGCCAGCAGTTTAAAACAGGGTTGGGGAGAGCAGTTCTTC.

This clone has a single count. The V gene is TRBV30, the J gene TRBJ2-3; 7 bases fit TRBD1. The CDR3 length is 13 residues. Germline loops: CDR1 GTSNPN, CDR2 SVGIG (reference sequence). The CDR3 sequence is CASDRVGTDTQYF. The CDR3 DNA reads TGTGCTTCCGACAGGGTAGGCACAGATACGCAGTATTTT.

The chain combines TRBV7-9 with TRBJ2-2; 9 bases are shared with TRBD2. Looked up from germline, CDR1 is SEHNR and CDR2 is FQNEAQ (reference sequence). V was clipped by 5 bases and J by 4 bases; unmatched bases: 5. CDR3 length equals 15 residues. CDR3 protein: CASSTGLASTGELFF. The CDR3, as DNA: TGTGCCAGCAGCACTGGACTAGCGTCCACCGGGGAGCTGTTTTTT.

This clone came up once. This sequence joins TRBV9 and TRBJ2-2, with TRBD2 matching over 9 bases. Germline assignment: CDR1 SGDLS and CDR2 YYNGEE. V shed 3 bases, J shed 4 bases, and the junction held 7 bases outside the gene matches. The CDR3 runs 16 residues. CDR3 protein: CASSAPSSGGTGELFF. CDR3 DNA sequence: TGTGCCAGCAGCGCCCCTAGTAGCGGGGGCACCGGGGAGCTGTTTTTT.

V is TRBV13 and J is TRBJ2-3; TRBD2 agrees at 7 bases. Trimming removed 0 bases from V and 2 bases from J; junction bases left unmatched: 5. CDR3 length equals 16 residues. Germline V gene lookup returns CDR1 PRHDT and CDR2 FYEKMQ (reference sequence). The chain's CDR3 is CASSLGAGVLTDTQYF. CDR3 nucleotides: TGTGCCAGCAGCTTAGGTGCGGGGGTCCTCACAGATACGCAGTATTTT.

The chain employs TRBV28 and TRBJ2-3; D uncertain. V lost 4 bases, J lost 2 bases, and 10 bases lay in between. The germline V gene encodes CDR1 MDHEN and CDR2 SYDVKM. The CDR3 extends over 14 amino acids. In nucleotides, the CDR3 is TGTGCCAGCAGTTCAAGGGTGAACACAGATACGCAGTATTTT. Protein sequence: CASSSRVNTDTQYF.

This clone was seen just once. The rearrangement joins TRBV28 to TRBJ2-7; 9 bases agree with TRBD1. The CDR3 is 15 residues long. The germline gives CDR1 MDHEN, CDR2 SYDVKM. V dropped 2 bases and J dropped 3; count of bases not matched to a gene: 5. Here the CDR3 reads CASSLPPGQGYEQYF. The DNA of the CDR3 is TGTGCCAGCAGTTTACCCCCGGGACAGGGCTACGAGCAGTACTTC.

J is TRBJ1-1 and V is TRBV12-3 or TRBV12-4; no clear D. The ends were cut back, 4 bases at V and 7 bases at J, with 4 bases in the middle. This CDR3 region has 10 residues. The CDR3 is CASSWVEAFF. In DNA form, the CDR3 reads TGTGCCAGCAGTTGGGTTGAAGCTTTCTTT.

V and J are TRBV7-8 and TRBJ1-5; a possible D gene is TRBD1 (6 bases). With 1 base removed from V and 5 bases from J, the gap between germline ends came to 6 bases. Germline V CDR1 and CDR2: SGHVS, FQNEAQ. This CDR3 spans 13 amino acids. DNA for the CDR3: TGTGCCAGCAGCTTAGACAGGGATCAGCCCCAGCATTTT. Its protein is CASSLDRDQPQHF. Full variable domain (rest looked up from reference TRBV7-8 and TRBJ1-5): GAGVSQSPRYKVAKRGQDVALRCDPISGHVSLFWYQQALGQGPEFLTYFQNEAQLDKSGLPSDRFFAERPEGSVSTLKIQRTQQEDSAVYLCASSLDRDQPQHFGDGTRLSIL.

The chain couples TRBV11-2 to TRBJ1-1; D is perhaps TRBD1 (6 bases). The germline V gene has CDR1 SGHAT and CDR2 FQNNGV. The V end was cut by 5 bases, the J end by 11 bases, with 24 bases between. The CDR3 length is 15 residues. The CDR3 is CASSPRQVGVRSAFF. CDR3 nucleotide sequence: TGTGCCAGCAGCCCCCGACAGGTGGGGGTACGGTCGGCTTTCTTT.

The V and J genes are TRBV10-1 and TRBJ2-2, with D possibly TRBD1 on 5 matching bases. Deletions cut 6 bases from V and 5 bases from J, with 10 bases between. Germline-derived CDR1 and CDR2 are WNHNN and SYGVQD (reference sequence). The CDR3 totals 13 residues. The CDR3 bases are TGCGCCAGCAGCCAGGGTGGGACCGGGGAGCTGTTTTTT. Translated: CASSQGGTGELFF.

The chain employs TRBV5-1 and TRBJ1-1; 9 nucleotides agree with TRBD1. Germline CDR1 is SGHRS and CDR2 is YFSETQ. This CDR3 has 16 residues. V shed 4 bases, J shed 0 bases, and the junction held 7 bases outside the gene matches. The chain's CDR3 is CASSHGQGRMNTEAFF. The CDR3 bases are TGCGCCAGCAGCCACGGACAGGGGAGAATGAACACTGAAGCTTTCTTT.